This passage covers 7 T cell receptor beta chains from one sample sequenced in a study of PD-1 blockade in classical Hodgkin lymphoma. Profiled with immunoSEQ multiplex PCR; TCRdb holds only in-frame clones, not every one. This sample has some 30,000 clones, with about two thirds found just once. Autologous stem cell transplantation was followed by relapse in every patient, and brentuximab vedotin exposure varied. This specimen was peripheral blood mononuclear cells (PBMCs), taken before the second cycle of nivolumab. The source of these receptors is a human donor with classical Hodgkin lymphoma.

The chain joins TRBV6-1 to TRBJ1-1, with a weak D call TRBD1 (6 bases). The CDR3 is 15 residues long. From germline, CDR1 is MNHNS and CDR2 SASEGT. V was trimmed by 5 bases and J by 5 bases, leaving 18 bases between them. Here the CDR3 reads CASSKRTSGVTEAFF. The CDR3, as DNA: TGTGCCAGCAGTAAACGAACATCAGGGGTAACTGAAGCTTTCTTT.

V is TRBV6-1 and J is TRBJ1-1; 7 bases line up with TRBD1. Germline lookup yields CDR1 MNHNS and CDR2 SASEGT. This CDR3 is 14 amino acids long. Trimming at V came to 5 bases and at J to 4 bases, leaving 7 bases not matched to a gene. In DNA, the CDR3 is TGTGCCAGCAGTAGGGGGCAAATTGGCACTGAAGCTTTCTTT. Protein: CASSRGQIGTEAFF.

This clone is labeled medium-sized. The chain couples TRBV29-1 to TRBJ2-7, with D perhaps assigned TRBD1 or TRBD2 (5 bases each). V was cut by 6 bases and J by 4 bases, with 22 bases left in between. CDR1 and CDR2 from the germline V gene are SQVTM and ANQGSEA. This CDR3 contains 15 residues. The CDR3 DNA reads as TGCAGCGTAGCAACCGGGACGGGGCTTTTTTACGAGCAGTACTTC. Amino acids: CSVATGTGLFYEQYF.

This chain uses TRBV29-1 with TRBJ2-7, with 8 bases matching TRBD1. V lost 0 bases, J lost 6 bases, and 10 bases stayed unmatched. The CDR3 consists of 15 residues. CDR1 SQVTM and CDR2 ANQGSEA come from the germline V gene. The CDR3 DNA is TGCAGCGTTGAAGATTACACAGGGGGTCGATTCGAGCAGTACTTC. Translated, it gives CSVEDYTGGRFEQYF.

V usage is TRBV6-1 and J usage is TRBJ1-4, with 10 nucleotides matching TRBD1. Germline CDR1 is MNHNS and CDR2 is SASEGT. This CDR3 has 13 amino acids. V trimming: 8 bases; J trimming: 7 bases; junction bases outside the gene matches: 4. The CDR3 reads CASGRTGGEKLFF. Written as DNA, the CDR3 is TGTGCCAGCGGGAGGACAGGGGGTGAAAAACTGTTTTTT.

The J gene is TRBJ2-7, the V gene TRBV7-6; D is uncertain. Trimming left V 8 bases short and J 2 bases short, with 13 bases between. The CDR3 length is 13 residues. Germline-derived CDR1 and CDR2 are SGHVS and FNYEAQ. This chain's CDR3 is CASSKAITYEQYF. Here the CDR3 DNA reads TGTGCCAGCTCTAAGGCGATTACCTACGAGCAGTACTTC.

The CDR3 sequence is CASSNPFTERFNEQFF. The CDR3 nucleotides read TGTGCCAGCAGCAACCCCTTTACGGAGCGGTTTAATGAGCAGTTCTTC. The J gene is TRBJ2-1, the V gene TRBV21-1; the table's D call, TRBD2, was not checked against the DNA. TRBV21-1 is a pseudogene. This CDR3 is built from 16 residues.